A selection of T cell receptor beta chains follows, all from one sample in a study of T cells in Graves' hyperthyroidism and ophthalmopathy. From the multiplex PCR reads, TCRdb called clonotypes with MiXCR, one entry per CDR3 protein. Among approximately 270,000 distinct CDR3 sequences, 13% to 15% were seen once, and the ten largest hold about 14%. Sequencing was performed on blood. The receptor source for this set is a woman aged 40 to 49 with Graves' hyperthyroidism that later progressed to Graves' ophthalmopathy. The CDR3 runs from the conserved cysteine through the conserved F or W. A D gene is named only where the DNA matches it firmly. Size values are once, few and many counts, or a class for expanded clones, and some rows have none.

>many|-|TRBJ1-4|TRBV7-8
TGTGCCAGCAGCCTGGACGTCGATAATGAAAAACTGTTTTTT
CASSLDVDNEKLFF
>few|-|TRBJ2-7|TRBV6-1
TGTGCCAGCACCACCGGGACAACCTACGAGCAGTACTTC
CASTTGTTYEQYF
>few|TRBD2|TRBJ2-1|TRBV28
TGTGCCAGCCCCCCCCCCCGGACTAGCGGGAGGTTGGGGAATGAGCAGTTCTTC
CASPPPRTSGRLGNEQFF
>many|TRBD2|TRBJ2-3|TRBV28
TGTGCCAGCAGAGAACCGGGACTAGCGAGCACAGATACGCAGTATTTT
CASREPGLASTDTQYF
>many|-|TRBJ2-3|TRBV11-2
TGTGCCAGCAGCGTGCTTGGCCCGGGGACAGATACGCAGTATTTT
CASSVLGPGTDTQYF
>many|-|TRBJ1-2|TRBV6-5
TGTGCCAGCAGTTACTGGCCCCCCTTAAACTATGGCTACACCTTC
CASSYWPPLNYGYTF
>many|-|TRBJ1-1|TRBV18
TGTGCCAGCTCACCACCGACGGGGGGGGTTACTGAAGCTTTCTTT
CASSPPTGGVTEAFF
>many|TRBD2|TRBJ2-7|TRBV6-5
TGTGCCAGCAGTTACAATTGGTTCAGCGGGAGCTCCTACGAGCAGTACTTC
CASSYNWFSGSSYEQYF
>many|-|TRBJ2-1|TRBV12-3/TRBV12-4
TGTGCCAGCAGCTCTAGCGACTACAATGAGCAGTTCTTC
CASSSSDYNEQFF
>-|TRBD1|TRBJ2-1|TRBV18
TGTGCCAGCTCACCCACAGGGGTCTTCTACAATGAGCAGTTCTTC
CASSPTGVFYNEQFF
>many|-|TRBJ2-7|TRBV4-1
TGCGCCAGCAGCTTAGAGGGTCGAGGGAGCTCCTACGAGCAGTACTTC
CASSLEGRGSSYEQYF
>many|TRBD2|TRBJ2-3|TRBV7-8
TGTGCCAGCAGCTTAGCCCGGACTAGTTCTCGCACAGATACGCAGTATTTT
CASSLARTSSRTDTQYF
>many|-|TRBJ1-1|TRBV6-5
TGTGCCAGCAGTTACTCGGGACCATCAGAAGCTTTCTTT
CASSYSGPSEAFF
>many|-|TRBJ2-3|TRBV10-1
TGCGCCAGCAGTGACCGCTGGGTAGATACGCAGTATTTT
CASSDRWVDTQYF
>many|TRBD1|TRBJ1-6|TRBV3-1
TGTGCCAGCAGCCGCAGACAGGGGGGCTCCTATAATTCACCCCTCCACTTT
CASSRRQGGSYNSPLHF
>once|-|TRBJ2-3|TRBV12-3/TRBV12-4
TGTGCCAGCAGACGGGACCCGAGCGCCACAGATACGCAGTATTTT
CASRRDPSATDTQYF
>many|TRBD1|TRBJ2-6|TRBV6-1
TGTGCCAGCAGTGGGACAGGGGGCGAAAATGGGGCCAACGTCCTGACTTTC
CASSGTGGENGANVLTF
>-|-|TRBJ1-1|TRBV5-1
TGCGCCAGCAGCCTACTTACCGGCCCAATGAACACTGAAGCTTTCTTT
CASSLLTGPMNTEAFF
>-|-|TRBJ2-1|TRBV4-1
TGCGCCAGCAGCCACCCAGCGGCGAGCTCCTACAATGAGCAGTTCTTC
CASSHPAASSYNEQFF
>many|-|TRBJ2-7|TRBV6-5
TGTGCCAGCAGTTACCCCGATGGGGGGACCTACGAGCAGTACTTC
CASSYPDGGTYEQYF
>many|TRBD2|TRBJ2-7|TRBV20-1
TGCAGTGCTCCCGGGACTAGCGGCTACGAGCAGTACTTC
CSAPGTSGYEQYF
>many|TRBD1|TRBJ1-5|TRBV19
TGTGCCAGTAGTACTACCGGGACAGCCACGAATCAGCCCCAGCATTTT
CASSTTGTATNQPQHF
>many|TRBD2|TRBJ2-3|TRBV27
TGTGCCAGCAGTTTACGATCTCTAGCGGCCTCCACAGATACGCAGTATTTT
CASSLRSLAASTDTQYF